This T cell receptor beta chain was obtained from a study of T cells expressing NK-cell markers. TCRdb reprocessed the 5' RACE reads, keeping one entry per CDR3 protein, no DNA. This sample's clone table lists 150,000 to 180,000 distinct CDR3 sequences. The sequencing sample was made of blood T cells: a sorted CD56 or NKG2C T cell subset, CD4+ or CD8+ T cells, or bulk PBMC T cells (not recorded which). The source of this sequence is a woman aged 50 to 60 in good health.

CDR3 sequence: CASFSKGGFVTEAFF. V and J are TRBV12-3 or TRBV12-4 and TRBJ1-1. The CDR3 runs to 15 residues.